This passage covers 8 T cell receptor beta chains from one sample sequenced in a study of blood T cell repertoires in COVID-19. Some clones are missing from TCRdb's copy, which holds only in-frame ones; the method was immunoSEQ multiplex PCR. The profile shows 100,000 to 150,000 clones, approximately 80% of them singletons. Source material: peripheral blood. These receptors all come from a man aged 65 to 85 with acute or convalescent COVID-19.

This rearrangement joins TRBV10-1 to TRBJ1-1; the D gene is possibly TRBD1 (5 bases). Per germline, CDR1 WNHNN and CDR2 SYGVQD (reference sequence). V gave up 8 bases and J gave up 1 base, with 8 bases separating them. This CDR3 region has 12 residues. CDR3 residues: CASQGENTEAFF. The DNA of the CDR3 is TGCGCCAGCCAAGGGGAGAACACTGAAGCTTTCTTT.

In its sample, this clone was seen a few times. V and J are TRBV12-3 or TRBV12-4 and TRBJ1-2; TRBD1 aligns across 7 bases. The CDR3 has 13 amino acids. V lost 7 bases, J lost 2 bases, and 4 bases stayed unmatched. The CDR3 nucleotides are TGTGCCAGCACAAGACAGGGAAACTATGGCTACACCTTC. Its translation: CASTRQGNYGYTF.

The chain recombines TRBV12-5 with TRBJ2-7, with D possibly TRBD1 on 6 matching bases. The CDR3 contains 12 residues. Trimming cost V 6 bases and J 3 bases, with 9 bases left between them. CDR1 and CDR2 from the germline V gene are LGHNT and FRNRAP. The CDR3 sequence is CASGQQGYEQYF. The CDR3 bases are TGTGCTAGTGGCCAACAGGGCTACGAGCAGTACTTC. Complete variable domain (other parts from reference TRBV12-5 and TRBJ2-7): DARVTQTPRHKVTEMGQEVTMRCQPILGHNTVFWYRQTMMQGLELLAYFRNRAPLDDSGMPKDRFSAEMPDATLATLKIQPSEPRDSAVYFCASGQQGYEQYFGPGTRLTVT.

The chain joins TRBV3-1 (or the pseudogene TRBV3-2) to TRBJ1-1; no clear D. V lost 1 base and J 1 base, leaving 7 bases between the germline ends. CDR1 LGHDT and CDR2 YNNKEL come from the germline V gene (reference sequence). The CDR3 is 14 residues long. This CDR3 is CASSQVAGNTEAFF. CDR3 coding DNA: TGTGCCAGCAGCCAAGTTGCCGGGAACACTGAAGCTTTCTTT.

V usage is TRBV5-8 and J usage is TRBJ1-2; D might be TRBD1 (6 bases). Germline lookup yields CDR1 SGHTS and CDR2 YDEGEE. Trimming cost V 4 bases and J 5 bases, with 15 bases left between them. The CDR3 spans 14 residues. The CDR3 nucleotides are TGTGCCAGCAGCCGGGAACAGGGTTGGTATGGCTACACCTTC. This gives the protein CASSREQGWYGYTF.

This rearrangement joins TRBV5-1 to TRBJ2-2; D may be TRBD1 (6 bases). Per germline, CDR1 SGHRS and CDR2 YFSETQ. The CDR3 loop spans 15 amino acids. V lost 4 bases, J lost 5 bases, and 15 bases lay in between. CDR3 sequence: CASSRTFTGTGELFF. CDR3 DNA sequence: TGCGCCAGCAGCCGGACTTTTACAGGGACCGGGGAGCTGTTTTTT.

V gene TRBV6-1 combines with J gene TRBJ2-7, with 11 bases fitting TRBD1. J gave up 3 bases and V 5 bases, and 6 bases lay outside the gene matches. Germline V gene sequence: CDR1 MNHNS, CDR2 SASEGT. CDR3 size: 15 residues. CDR3 in amino acids: CASSNGGTGGYEQYF. The CDR3 coding sequence is TGTGCCAGCAGTAACGGAGGGACAGGGGGCTACGAGCAGTACTTC.

This rearrangement joins TRBV29-1 to TRBJ2-5; D gene ambiguous. The CDR3 covers 13 residues. Germline CDR1 and CDR2: SQVTM and ANQGSEA. V shed 4 bases and J shed 1 base, with 10 bases lying between them. CDR3 DNA sequence: TGCAGCGTTGCCCCCGGTGTCCAAGAGACCCAGTACTTC. Translating gives CSVAPGVQETQYF. Supplemented by reference TRBV29-1 and TRBJ2-5, the full variable domain reads SAVISQKPSRDICQRGTSLTIQCQVDSQVTMMFWYRQQPGQSLTLIATANQGSEATYESGFVIDKFPISRPNLTFSTLTVSNMSPEDSSIYLCSVAPGVQETQYFGPGTRLLVL.